The present TCR beta chain was sequenced within a study of blood T cell repertoires in COVID-19. Study-level background: The United States, Italy and Spain supplied acute and convalescent COVID-19 samples.

This clone appeared a single time. Assay used: immunoSEQ multiplex PCR; TCRdb lists only in-frame clones, some missing. Found here are some 430,000 clones, 80% to 95% of them singletons; the top ten hold approximately 0.55%. The CDR3 is 16 amino acids. From germline, CDR1 is SEHNR and CDR2 FQNEAQ (reference sequence). Trimming stripped 5 bases from V and 8 bases from J, with 24 bases between. Either two negative PCRs, clearance, or symptom resolution qualified Cohort 3 donors as recovered. The genes are TRBV7-9 and TRBJ1-1; D is possibly TRBD1 (5 bases). This receptor was taken from a man aged 18 to 35 who had recovered from COVID-19. Specimen: PBMCs or T cells enriched from blood (not recorded which). The CDR3 DNA is TGTGCCAGCAGCCCACGAGGAGGGACGGAACCTGGGGAAGCTTTCTTT. Translated: CASSPRGGTEPGEAFF. Filled out from reference TRBV7-9 and TRBJ1-1, the complete variable domain reads DTGVSQNPRHKITKRGQNVTFRCDPISEHNRLYWYRQTLGQGPEFLTYFQNEAQLEKSRLLSDRFSAERPKGSFSTLEIQRTEQGDSAMYLCASSPRGGTEPGEAFFGQGTRLTVV.